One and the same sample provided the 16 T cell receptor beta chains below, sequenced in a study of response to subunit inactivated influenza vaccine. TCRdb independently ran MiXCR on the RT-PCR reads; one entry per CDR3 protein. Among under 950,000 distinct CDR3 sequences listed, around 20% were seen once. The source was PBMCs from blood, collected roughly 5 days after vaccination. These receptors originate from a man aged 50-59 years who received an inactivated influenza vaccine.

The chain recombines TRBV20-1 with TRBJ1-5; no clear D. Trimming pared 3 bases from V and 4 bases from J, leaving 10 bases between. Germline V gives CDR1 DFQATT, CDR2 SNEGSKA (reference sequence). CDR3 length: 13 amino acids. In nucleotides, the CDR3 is TGCAGTGCTAGCGAGACCTCAAATCAGCCCCAGCATTTT. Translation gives CSASETSNQPQHF.

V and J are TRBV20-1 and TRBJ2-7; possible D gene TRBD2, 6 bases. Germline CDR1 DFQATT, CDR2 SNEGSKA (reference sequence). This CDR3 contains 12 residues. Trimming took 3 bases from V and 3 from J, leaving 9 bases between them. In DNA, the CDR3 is TGCAGTGCTAGTCGCGGGGACTACGAGCAGTACTTC. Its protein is CSASRGDYEQYF.

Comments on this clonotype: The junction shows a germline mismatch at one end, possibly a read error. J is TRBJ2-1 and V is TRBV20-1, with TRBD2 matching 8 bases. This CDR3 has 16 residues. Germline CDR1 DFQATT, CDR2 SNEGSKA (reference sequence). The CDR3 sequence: CCARERSGITYNEQFF. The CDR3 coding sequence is TGCTGTGCTAGAGAACGTAGCGGGATAACCTACAATGAGCAGTTCTTC.

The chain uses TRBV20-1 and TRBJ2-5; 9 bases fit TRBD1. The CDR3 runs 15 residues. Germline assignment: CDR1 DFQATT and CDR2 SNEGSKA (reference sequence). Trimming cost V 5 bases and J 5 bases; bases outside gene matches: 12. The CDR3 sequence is CSAERTGAARETQYF. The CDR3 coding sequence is TGCAGTGCTGAAAGGACAGGGGCCGCGCGGGAGACCCAGTACTTC.

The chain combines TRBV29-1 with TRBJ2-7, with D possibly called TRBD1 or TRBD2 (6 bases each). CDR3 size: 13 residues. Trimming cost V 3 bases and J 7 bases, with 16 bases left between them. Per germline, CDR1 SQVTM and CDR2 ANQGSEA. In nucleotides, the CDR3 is TGCAGCGTTGATGGGACAACCCGGGGGGAGCAGTACTTC. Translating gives CSVDGTTRGEQYF.

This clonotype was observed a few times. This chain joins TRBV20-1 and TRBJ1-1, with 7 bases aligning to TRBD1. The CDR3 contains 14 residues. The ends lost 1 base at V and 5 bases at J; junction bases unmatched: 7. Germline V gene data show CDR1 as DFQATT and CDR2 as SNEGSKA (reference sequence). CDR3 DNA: TGCAGTGCTAGAGGGAGCGCAGGGGGGACTGAAGCTTTCTTT. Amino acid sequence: CSARGSAGGTEAFF.

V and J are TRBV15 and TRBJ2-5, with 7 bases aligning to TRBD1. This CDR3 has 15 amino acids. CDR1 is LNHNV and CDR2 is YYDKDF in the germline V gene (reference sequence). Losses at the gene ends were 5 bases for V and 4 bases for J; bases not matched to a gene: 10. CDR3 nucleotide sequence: TGTGCCACCAGCGTAACTCGAGGGGGCCCAGAGACCCAGTACTTC. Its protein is CATSVTRGGPETQYF. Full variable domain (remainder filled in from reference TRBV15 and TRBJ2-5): DAMVIQNPRYQVTQFGKPVTLSCSQTLNHNVMYWYQQKSSQAPKLLFHYYDKDFNNEADTPDNFQSRRPNTSFCFLDIRSPGLGDTAMYLCATSVTRGGPETQYFGPGTRLLVL.

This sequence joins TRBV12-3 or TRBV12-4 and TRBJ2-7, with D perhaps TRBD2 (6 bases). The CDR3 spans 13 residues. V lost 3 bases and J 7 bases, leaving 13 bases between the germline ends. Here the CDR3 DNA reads TGTGCCAGCAGTTTTGGTCTTGGGGGGGAGCAGTACTTC. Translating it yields CASSFGLGGEQYF.

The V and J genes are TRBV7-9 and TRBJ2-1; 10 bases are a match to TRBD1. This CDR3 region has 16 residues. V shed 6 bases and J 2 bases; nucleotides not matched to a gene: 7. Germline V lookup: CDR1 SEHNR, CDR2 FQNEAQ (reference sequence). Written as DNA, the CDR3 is TGTGCCAGCAGGTCCGCCGGGACAGGGGCCTACAATGAGCAGTTCTTC. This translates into CASRSAGTGAYNEQFF.

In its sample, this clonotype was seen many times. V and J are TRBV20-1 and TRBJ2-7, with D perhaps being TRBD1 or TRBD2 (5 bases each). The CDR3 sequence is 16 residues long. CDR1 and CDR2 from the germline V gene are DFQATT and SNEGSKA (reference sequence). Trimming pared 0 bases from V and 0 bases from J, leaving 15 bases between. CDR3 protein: CSARDGDLKSSYEQYF. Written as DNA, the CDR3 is TGCAGTGCTAGAGATGGGGACCTGAAAAGCTCCTACGAGCAGTACTTC.

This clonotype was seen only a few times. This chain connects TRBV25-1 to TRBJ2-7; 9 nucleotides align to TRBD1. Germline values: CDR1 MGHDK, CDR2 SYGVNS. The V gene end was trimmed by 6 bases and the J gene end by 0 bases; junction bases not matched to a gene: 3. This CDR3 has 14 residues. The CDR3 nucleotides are TGTGCCAGCAGGGACAGGGGCAACTCCTACGAGCAGTACTTC. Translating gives CASRDRGNSYEQYF.

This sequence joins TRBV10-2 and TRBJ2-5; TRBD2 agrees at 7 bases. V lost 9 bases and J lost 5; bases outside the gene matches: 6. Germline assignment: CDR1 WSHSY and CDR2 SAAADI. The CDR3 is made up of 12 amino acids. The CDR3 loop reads CASGLVWETQYF. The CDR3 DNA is TGCGCCAGTGGACTAGTCTGGGAGACCCAGTACTTC.

The CDR3 nucleotides are TGCAGTGCTAACCGACTAGCGGGAGCAGATACGCAGTATTTT. This translates into CSANRLAGADTQYF. The V and J genes are TRBV20-1 and TRBJ2-3; 12 nucleotides align to TRBD2. V was clipped by 4 bases and J by 4 bases; unmatched bases: 3. Germline loops: CDR1 DFQATT, CDR2 SNEGSKA (reference sequence). The CDR3 length is 14 residues.

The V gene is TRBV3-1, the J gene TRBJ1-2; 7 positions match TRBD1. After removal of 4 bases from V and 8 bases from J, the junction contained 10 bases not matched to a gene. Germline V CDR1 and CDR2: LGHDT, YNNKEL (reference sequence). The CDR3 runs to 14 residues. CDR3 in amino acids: CASSPSGGPGGYTF. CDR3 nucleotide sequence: TGTGCCAGCAGCCCCTCAGGGGGACCGGGGGGCTACACCTTC.

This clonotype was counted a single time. As DNA, the CDR3 is TGTGCCAGCAGCCCCCAATTACTCGACAGAAATTACGAGCAGTACTTC. Translated, it gives CASSPQLLDRNYEQYF. This chain connects TRBV4-2 to TRBJ2-7; perhaps TRBD1 as D (5 bases). V was shortened by 4 bases and J by 4 bases, with 20 bases between the two germline ends. Germline-derived CDR1 and CDR2 are LGHNA and YNFKEQ. CDR3 length: 16 residues.

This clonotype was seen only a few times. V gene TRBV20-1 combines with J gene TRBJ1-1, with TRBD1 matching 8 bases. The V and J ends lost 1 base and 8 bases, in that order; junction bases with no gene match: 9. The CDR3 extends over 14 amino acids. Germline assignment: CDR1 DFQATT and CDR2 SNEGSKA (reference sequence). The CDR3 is CSARVDSGTGEAFF. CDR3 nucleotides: TGCAGTGCTAGAGTAGACTCCGGGACAGGAGAAGCTTTCTTT.